This TCR beta chain was observed in a study of OX40 agonist ivuxolimab in advanced cancers. Study summary: Subjects had a mean age of around 63 years, with a range of about 23 to 79; roughly 83% were male. Findings and caveats of the study: Expanded clones were, on average, more numerous in CD8+ T cells than in CD4+.

V dropped 2 bases and J dropped 4; count of bases not matched to a gene: 8. The CDR3 spans 15 residues. Germline CDR1 reads SGHDT; CDR2 reads YYEEEE. Only in-frame clones appear in the TCRdb table, and some are missing; sequencing was by immunoSEQ multiplex PCR. The data hold about 69,000 clones, with about 85% observed a single time. In the case of this clone: What it recognizes is unknown.

The source was CD4+ or CD8+ T cells sorted from blood, collected in a trial of the OX40 agonist ivuxolimab. The rearrangement joins TRBV5-6 to TRBJ2-5; 7 nucleotides line up with TRBD1. This sequence originates from an adult with an advanced solid tumor such as melanoma, head and neck, liver or kidney cancer. The chain's CDR3 is CASSLYRGEGETQYF. The CDR3 nucleotides are TGTGCCAGCAGCTTATACAGGGGCGAGGGAGAGACCCAGTACTTC.